This passage covers 2 T cell receptor beta chains from one sample sequenced in a study of blood T cell repertoires in COVID-19 (dated by TCRdb to the early 2020s). The library was made by the immunoSEQ multiplex PCR assay. Sourced from immuneACCESS, this table was stored by TCRdb with only in-frame sequences that have V and J called. A share of the clones is absent; for the studies checked, an unresolved V gene accounts for under half, and the remainder has no known explanation. For this sample there are some 300,000 clones; about 87% appear just once. The ten biggest clones cover 5.5% to 7% of the sample. What was sequenced was peripheral blood. These receptors all stem from a young woman who had recovered from COVID-19.

The V call is TRBV29-1, the J call TRBJ2-2, with 10 bases aligning to TRBD2. Germline trimming cut 4 bases from V and 4 bases from J; bases unmatched to any gene: 6. This CDR3 is built from 15 residues. Germline V gives CDR1 SQVTM, CDR2 ANQGSEA. The CDR3 DNA reads TGCAGCGTTGGGGCTAGCGGGGGACTCACCGGGGAGCTGTTTTTT. Protein product: CSVGASGGLTGELFF.

J is TRBJ1-1 and V is TRBV7-3; 8 bases are a match to TRBD1. CDR1 and CDR2 (germline): SGHTA, FQGTGA. The CDR3 sequence is 14 residues long. Unmatched junction bases numbered 7, after V lost 4 bases and J lost 6 bases. CDR3 region: CASSSQPGGAEAFF. As DNA, the CDR3 is TGTGCCAGCAGCTCTCAGCCAGGGGGCGCTGAAGCTTTCTTT.